The text below deals with one T cell receptor beta chain. This clone has only a few counts. Its antigen is currently not known. No much larger clonotype is one base removed from it; base qualities were not supplied. These data come from a study of vaccination effects on CD4 cells after COVID-19 (dated by TCRdb to between 2022 and 2023). Concerning the study at large: Post-vaccine samples across the study were collected a median of 72 days after the second dose, with a range of 14 to 241. A total of ten to eleven COVID-19 convalescent patients and a handful of SARS-CoV-2-naive healthy vaccine recipients were included in the full study. Cultures from other donors in the study were sequenced using the Oncomine TCR Beta short-read assay on an Illumina iSeq 100. The study compared SARS-CoV-2 spike-specific CD4+ TCR repertoires before and after mRNA vaccination in COVID-19 convalescent patients and infection-naive vaccine recipients. Points the paper makes about the study in general: The study was limited by a small number of convalescent patients and lacked early post-infection timepoints. At late post-vaccination timepoints, both infection-induced and vaccine-induced clones showed marked clonal contraction, consistent with waning T cell responses. Among healthy vaccine recipients, nearly all vaccine-induced clones were SARS-CoV-2 mono-reactive, and only 1 of 255 was cross-reactive with common cold coronaviruses.

The ViraFEST assay stimulated PBMC with viral peptide pools and then used TCR sequencing to identify antigen-specific CD4+ T cell clonotypes by expansion. After approximately 11 days of culture, CD4+ T cells were isolated with the EasySep CD4+ T cell isolation kit. Each participant received two doses of an mRNA SARS-CoV-2 vaccine, either BNT162b2 or mRNA-1273. Healthy vaccine recipients had no prior SARS-CoV-2 infection, confirmed by negative nucleocapsid antibodies before and after vaccination. Some 2.2 million PBMC per well were cultured in IMDM with 5% human AB serum, 8.5 to 10 IU/ml IL-2 and gentamicin, plus 10 ug/ml peptides. Half of the culture medium was replaced with fresh IL-2-containing medium on days 3 and 7. Unless noted otherwise, every peptide stimulation condition was grown in triplicate wells. Using Ficoll-Paque Plus gradient centrifugation, PBMC were separated from whole blood and then either used fresh or cryopreserved at -140C. The spike proteins of SARS-CoV-2 and of the common cold coronaviruses HCoV-NL63, HCoV-OC43 and HCoV-229E were spanned by overlapping peptide pools. The QIAamp micro DNA kit was used to extract genomic DNA from the cultured CD4+ T cells.

The method behind the library was the immunoSEQ multiplex PCR assay. TCR beta CDR3 sequencing was performed on DNA from the cultured, isolated CD4+ T cells. In the authors' own workflow: Non-productive TCR sequences were removed, reads were trimmed to the CDR3 region, and CDR3s of at least 7 amino acids were retained. The MANAFEST web app was used to identify antigen-specific clonotypes by comparing expansion in peptide wells with expansion in reference cultures. To be called positive, a clone needed expansion at FDR<0.05 compared with the reference and with all other wells, an odds ratio greater than 5, and a frequency greater than 0.1% in two replicate wells. A clonotype was called cross-reactive if it was significantly expanded both in SARS-CoV-2 spike wells and in at least one common cold coronavirus spike condition. Using the stringdist R package, CDR3 similarity was measured by Levenshtein distance, and unrooted trees were constructed with ape in R 3.6.1. TCRdb provides this immuneACCESS table in a form limited to in-frame rearrangements. Some clones are lacking; in checked studies, under half of them reflect an unresolved V gene, and why the rest are absent is not known. V and J calls and clone size are given by that table; D and trimming were obtained from the DNA. The sample table records around 32,000 clones; 72% of these occur just once. Roughly 12% of the sample is taken by the ten largest.

CDR1 and CDR2 (KGHSH, LQKENI) derive from the germline V gene. The junction carries 12 bases between V and J, which are trimmed by 5 bases and 5 bases respectively. Including cysteine and phenylalanine, the CDR3 has 13 amino acids. The only DNA kept is the CDR3, 39 bases in frame from the first base. The source was CD4+ T cells from PBMCs cultured with HCoV-229E spike peptides, collected after COVID-19 vaccination. The cell subset or site label of this sample denotes: HCoV-229E spike overlapping peptide pool stimulation. The chain uses TRBV18 and TRBJ1-2; the D gene assignment is ambiguous. The source of this sequence is a human donor who received a COVID-19 vaccine. The CDR3 region reads CASSEDVRYGYTF. The DNA is as follows: TGTGCCAGCTCAGAGGACGTACGTTATGGCTACACCTTC.